This T cell receptor beta chain was sequenced during a study of cytomegalovirus exposure and HLA in healthy donors. Findings of the study overall: Sequence variants that were highly shared formed a cluster that was likely a sequencing artifact.

Germline CDR1 is LNHDA and CDR2 is SQIVND (reference sequence). V was pared by 7 bases and J by 5 bases, with 4 bases of the junction left unmatched. This CDR3 is built from 13 residues. Points on this clone: Its antigen is still unknown.

The PCR contained 60 Vbeta and 13 Jbeta primers. The data were produced by immunoSEQ multiplex PCR, yet TCRdb's version contains in-frame clones alone and is incomplete. Of 30,000 to 40,000 clones listed, roughly 82% were seen once; the top ten hold approximately 10%. This rearrangement joins TRBV19 to TRBJ2-1; 8 bases align to TRBD1. The receptor's source is a woman aged 18-29 years in good health and CMV-seropositive. Sequencing input: PBMCs. The DNA for the CDR3 is TGTGCCAGTAATCAGGGGGCCGACAATGAGCAGTTCTTC. Translation gives CASNQGADNEQFF.